Described below is a single T cell receptor beta chain sequence and its context. The CDR3 has 14 amino acids. The V gene lost 3 bases and the J gene lost 7 bases, with 13 bases spanning the gap. CDR1 and CDR2 (germline): SGHNT, YYREEE (reference sequence). Original data processing: Reference gene primer amplification in the assay estimated nucleated cell counts. Measured with immunoSEQ multiplex PCR; TCRdb has only the in-frame clones, and not every one. That table furnishes V, J and clone size, whereas the DNA furnished D and trimming. Here the sample spans roughly 98,000 clones, about 92% being singletons. The entry originates in a study of blood T cell repertoires in COVID-19. Across the study: Researchers got acute and convalescent COVID-19 samples from the United States, Italy and Spain. Nucleic acid was either cDNA or gDNA, and it came from T cells, B-cell-depleted T cells, or PBMCs.

The sequence was collected from an older woman with active COVID-19. Input material: peripheral blood. V gene TRBV5-4 combines with J gene TRBJ1-4; a weak D match, TRBD1 (5 bases). The CDR3 DNA sequence: TGTGCCAGCAGCTCCGAAAGACAGATTGAAAAACTGTTTTTT. This sequence encodes CASSSERQIEKLFF.